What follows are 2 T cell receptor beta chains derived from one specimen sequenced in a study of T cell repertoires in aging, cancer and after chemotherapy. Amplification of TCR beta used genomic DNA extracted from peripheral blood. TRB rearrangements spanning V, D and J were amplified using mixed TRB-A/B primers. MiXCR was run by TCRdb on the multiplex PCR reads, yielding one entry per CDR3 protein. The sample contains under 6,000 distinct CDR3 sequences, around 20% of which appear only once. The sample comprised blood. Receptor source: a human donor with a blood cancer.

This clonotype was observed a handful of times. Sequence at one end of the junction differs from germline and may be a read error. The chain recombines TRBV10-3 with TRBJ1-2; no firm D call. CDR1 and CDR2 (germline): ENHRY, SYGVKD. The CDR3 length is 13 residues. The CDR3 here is CASSEVSNYGYTF. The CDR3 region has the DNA TGCGCCAGCAGTGAGGTGAGTAACTATGGCTACACCTTC.

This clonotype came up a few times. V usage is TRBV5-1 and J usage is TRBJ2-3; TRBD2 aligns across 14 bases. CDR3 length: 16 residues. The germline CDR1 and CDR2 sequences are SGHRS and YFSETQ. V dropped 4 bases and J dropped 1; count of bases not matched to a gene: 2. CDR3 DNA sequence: TGCGCCAGCAGCGCGGGACTAGCGGGGGGCACAGATACGCAGTATTTT. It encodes CASSAGLAGGTDTQYF.